This T cell receptor beta chain was sequenced for a study of technical replicates of blood from several donors. Assay used: immunoSEQ multiplex PCR; TCRdb lists only in-frame clones, some missing. The sample comprises approximately 87,000 clones, 95% of which are singletons, and 0.34% rests with the top ten. V was shortened by 4 bases and J by 1 base, with 20 bases between the two germline ends. The CDR3 is 18 amino acids. CDR1 is SGDLS and CDR2 is YYNGEE in the germline V gene. This receptor was obtained from a human donor in good health. The V call is TRBV9, the J call TRBJ2-2, with D possibly TRBD1 on 5 matching bases. The source material was T cells isolated from PBMCs. The CDR3 region has the DNA TGTGCCAGCAGCACACATATTAGGGGCAGAAGGAACACCGGGGAGCTGTTTTTT. Residues: CASSTHIRGRRNTGELFF.